One and the same sample provided the 25 T cell receptor beta chains below, sequenced in a study of blood T cell repertoires in COVID-19. The table came from immunoSEQ multiplex PCR; TCRdb's copy has only in-frame clones and leaves some out. The sample gives over 300,000 clones, nearly 90% of which show up once; around 6% is in the top ten. Sequencing used PBMCs or T cells enriched from blood (not recorded which). The receptors here all came from a woman aged 25 to 39 who had recovered from COVID-19.

The rearrangement uses TRBV30 and TRBJ1-1; 7 positions match TRBD1. Trimming took 4 bases from V and 0 from J; bases not matched to a gene: 8. This CDR3 has 15 residues. CDR1 and CDR2 from the germline V gene are GTSNPN and SVGIG (reference sequence). CDR3 in amino acids: CAWTRGGSVNTEAFF. Written as DNA, the CDR3 is TGTGCCTGGACTAGAGGGGGCAGTGTGAACACTGAAGCTTTCTTT.

In the case of this clone: This same CDR3 is encoded by further DNA sequences in the sample. The chain recombines TRBV5-1 with TRBJ2-3; 12 bases align to TRBD2. This CDR3 spans 16 amino acids. CDR1 SGHRS and CDR2 YFSETQ come from the germline V gene. V lost 2 bases to trimming and J lost 2 bases; unmatched junction nucleotides: 3. The chain's CDR3 is CASSLGLAGNTDTQYF. CDR3 nucleotides: TGCGCCAGCAGCTTAGGACTAGCGGGGAACACAGATACGCAGTATTTT.

The V gene is TRBV24-1, the J gene TRBJ2-2, with D unresolved. Trimming cost V 9 bases and J 4 bases, with 17 bases left between them. In germline, CDR1 is KGHDR, CDR2 SFDVKD. The CDR3 runs to 15 residues. The CDR3 nucleotides read TGTGCCACCCGCGGCCGTACGTATTCCACCGGGGAGCTGTTTTTT. It translates to CATRGRTYSTGELFF.

The chain has TRBV24-1 and TRBJ2-2, with TRBD1 identical over 8 bases. Germline V gene sequence: CDR1 KGHDR, CDR2 SFDVKD. CDR3 length equals 15 residues. V lost 3 bases, J lost 6 bases, and 5 bases stayed unmatched. As DNA, the CDR3 is TGTGCCACCAGTGATGGGGGACAGGAGGCCGGGGAGCTGTTTTTT. Translating gives CATSDGGQEAGELFF.

V usage is TRBV19 and J usage is TRBJ2-7, with 11 positions matching TRBD2. J was trimmed by 2 bases and V by 1 base; bases with no gene match: 7. CDR3 length: 17 residues. Germline V gene lookup returns CDR1 LNHDA and CDR2 SQIVND (reference sequence). DNA of the CDR3: TGTGCCAGTAGTATAGCTGTAACTAGCGGGGGTGCCTACGAGCAGTACTTC. Translated: CASSIAVTSGGAYEQYF.

This sequence joins TRBV6-5 and TRBJ1-2, with TRBD1 matching over 7 bases. V shed 7 bases and J 5 bases; nucleotides not matched to a gene: 4. The CDR3 consists of 12 residues. Germline V gene lookup returns CDR1 MNHEY and CDR2 SVGAGI. In DNA form, the CDR3 reads TGTGCCAGCACCGACAGGGTTTATGGCTACACCTTC. Translating it yields CASTDRVYGYTF.

The chain has TRBV9 and TRBJ2-3; D perhaps matches TRBD1 (6 bases). This CDR3 region has 17 residues. V was pared by 3 bases and J by 2 bases, with 19 bases between. Per germline, CDR1 SGDLS and CDR2 YYNGEE. Written as DNA, the CDR3 is TGTGCCAGCAGCGGAAACAGGGAGCGTCGGATCACAGATACGCAGTATTTT. This sequence encodes CASSGNRERRITDTQYF.

The genes are TRBV4-2 and TRBJ2-7; a possible D gene is TRBD1 (5 bases). The V and J ends lost 2 bases and 0 bases respectively, with 14 bases between them. Germline loops: CDR1 LGHNA, CDR2 YNFKEQ. This CDR3 comprises 16 residues. The CDR3 nucleotides read TGTGCCAGCAGCCAACCCATTGCAGGGTTCTCCTACGAGCAGTACTTC. Its protein is CASSQPIAGFSYEQYF.

J is TRBJ1-1 and V is TRBV6-5; D remains unclear. The germline CDR1 and CDR2 sequences are MNHEY and SVGAGI. V lost 6 bases, J lost 1 base, and 12 bases lay in between. The CDR3 is 14 residues long. CDR3 coding DNA: TGTGCCAGCAGGGCTGACATTGGGAACACTGAAGCTTTCTTT. Protein product: CASRADIGNTEAFF.

The chain has TRBV7-2 and TRBJ1-5; D is perhaps TRBD1 (6 bases). Germline V gene lookup returns CDR1 SGHTA and CDR2 FQGNSA. Deletions cut 5 bases from V and 11 bases from J, with 13 bases between. CDR3 length: 12 residues. The CDR3 DNA sequence: TGTGCCAGCAGCGTACAGGGAAAGGCCCAGCATTTT. Translating gives CASSVQGKAQHF.

The gene calls are TRBV9 and TRBJ2-5; weak D call: TRBD2 (5 bases). The ends were cut back, 0 bases at V and 5 bases at J, with 11 bases in the middle. Germline V gene sequence: CDR1 SGDLS, CDR2 YYNGEE. The CDR3 spans 14 residues. The CDR3 region has the DNA TGTGCCAGCAGCGTAGGGAGCGGTTGGGAGACCCAGTACTTC. Its translation: CASSVGSGWETQYF.

This chain uses TRBV6-2 or TRBV6-3 with TRBJ2-7; 7 bases match TRBD1. The germline V gene encodes CDR1 MNHEY and CDR2 SVGEGT. Unmatched junction bases numbered 2, after V lost 0 bases and J lost 0 bases. This CDR3 region has 15 residues. CDR3 in DNA: TGTGCCAGCAGTTACTCGTCAGGGGGCTCCTACGAGCAGTACTTC. The encoded protein is CASSYSSGGSYEQYF.

Here the CDR3 DNA reads TGTGCCAGCAGCCGGGCTCGGTCCAATGAGCAGTTCTTC. Translation gives CASSRARSNEQFF. The rearrangement joins TRBV3-1 (or the pseudogene TRBV3-2) to TRBJ2-1, with D unresolved. Germline V gene lookup returns CDR1 LGHDT and CDR2 YNNKEL (reference sequence). The V and J ends lost 4 bases and 6 bases respectively, with 10 bases between them. The CDR3 totals 13 residues.

This chain's CDR3 is CASSRASEGNNEQFF. The CDR3, as DNA: TGTGCCAGCAGCCGGGCTAGCGAGGGCAACAATGAGCAGTTCTTC. This chain uses TRBV3-1 (or the pseudogene TRBV3-2) with TRBJ2-1, with D perhaps matching TRBD2 (6 bases). The CDR3 has 15 residues. CDR1 and CDR2 from the germline V gene are LGHDT and YNNKEL (reference sequence). Trimming cost V 4 bases and J 5 bases, with 15 bases left between them.

This chain connects TRBV2 to TRBJ1-5; 12 nucleotides agree with TRBD1. The germline V gene has CDR1 SNHLY and CDR2 FYNNEI. J lost 5 bases, V lost 7 bases, and 6 bases had no gene match. There are 15 residues in the CDR3. As DNA, the CDR3 is TGTGCCAGCACCCGGGACAGGGGGCCCGATCAGCCCCAGCATTTT. Translated, it gives CASTRDRGPDQPQHF.

The chain uses TRBV18 and TRBJ2-1, with TRBD1 identical over 10 bases. V shed 6 bases, J shed 6 bases, and the junction held 8 bases outside the gene matches. This CDR3 is built from 15 residues. The germline V gene encodes CDR1 KGHSH and CDR2 LQKENI. The CDR3 loop reads CASSPGTGVFNEQFF. In nucleotides, the CDR3 is TGTGCCAGCTCGCCCGGGACAGGGGTTTTCAATGAGCAGTTCTTC.

The J gene is TRBJ1-4, the V gene TRBV25-1; unclear D gene. Germline CDR1 is MGHDK and CDR2 is SYGVNS. Trimming shortened V by 7 bases and J by 6 bases, and 12 bases separated the two germline ends. The CDR3 is 13 amino acids. The CDR3 sequence: CASTRGGDEKLFF. CDR3 in DNA: TGTGCCAGCACTAGAGGCGGGGATGAAAAACTGTTTTTT.

The J gene is TRBJ1-1, the V gene TRBV5-1, with 10 bases aligning to TRBD1. The CDR3 spans 15 residues. V trimming: 6 bases; J trimming: 2 bases; junction bases outside the gene matches: 7. Germline assignment: CDR1 SGHRS and CDR2 YFSETQ. The CDR3 sequence is CASTIGQGGNTEAFF. The CDR3 DNA reads as TGCGCCAGCACCATTGGACAGGGGGGCAACACTGAAGCTTTCTTT. The variable domain in full, completed from reference TRBV5-1 and TRBJ1-1, reads KAGVTQTPRYLIKTRGQQVTLSCSPISGHRSVSWYQQTPGQGLQFLFEYFSETQRNKGNFPGRFSGRQFSNSRSEMNVSTLELGDSALYLCASTIGQGGNTEAFFGQGTRLTVV.

This clone has a handful of counts. This sequence joins TRBV11-2 and TRBJ1-2; 9 nucleotides align to TRBD1. The CDR3 spans 14 residues. The germline V gene has CDR1 SGHAT and CDR2 FQNNGV. V gave up 1 base and J gave up 4 bases; unmatched junction bases: 1. CDR3 sequence (DNA): TGTGCCAGCAGCTTAGCGGGACAGGGCTATGGCTACACCTTC. Protein: CASSLAGQGYGYTF. The complete variable domain, with remaining parts taken from reference TRBV11-2 and TRBJ1-2, reads EAGVAQSPRYKIIEKRQSVAFWCNPISGHATLYWYQQILGQGPKLLIQFQNNGVVDDSQLPKDRFSAERLKGVDSTLKIQPAKLEDSAVYLCASSLAGQGYGYTFGSGTRLTVV.

The V and J genes are TRBV11-2 and TRBJ1-1, with TRBD1 as a possible D gene (6 bases). V lost 5 bases and J 4 bases, leaving 17 bases between the germline ends. Germline assignment: CDR1 SGHAT and CDR2 FQNNGV. The CDR3 covers 15 residues. Written as DNA, the CDR3 is TGTGCCAGCAGCGCGCTAACAGGGACGGGCACTGAAGCTTTCTTT. Protein: CASSALTGTGTEAFF.

CDR3 DNA: TGTGCCAGAAGCTTGGTACAGGTCTACGAGCAGTACTTC. Its translation: CARSLVQVYEQYF. The chain combines TRBV5-3 with TRBJ2-7; maybe TRBD1 (5 bases). TRBV5-3 is an open reading frame, and its role is uncertain. With 0 bases removed from V and 3 bases from J, the gap between germline ends came to 7 bases. The CDR3 length is 13 residues.

The V call is TRBV5-6, the J call TRBJ1-2; a possible D gene is TRBD1 (6 bases). V was clipped by 5 bases and J by 4 bases, with 15 bases between them. This CDR3 spans 14 amino acids. Looked up from germline, CDR1 is SGHDT and CDR2 is YYEEEE. CDR3 sequence (DNA): TGTGCCAGCAGATTCAGGGGCGAAGTCTATGGCTACACCTTC. Its translation: CASRFRGEVYGYTF.

This clone was seen just once. The gene calls are TRBV18 and TRBJ1-3, with 8 bases that match TRBD1. V lost 2 bases to trimming and J lost 0 bases; unmatched junction nucleotides: 3. CDR1 and CDR2 (germline): KGHSH, LQKENI. This CDR3 comprises 16 residues. This CDR3 reads CASSPLDRVSGNTIYF. The CDR3, as DNA: TGTGCCAGCTCACCATTGGACAGGGTCTCTGGAAACACCATATATTTT.

There are many counts of this clone. The rearrangement joins TRBV19 to TRBJ2-2, with D tentatively TRBD1 (6 bases). The germline V and J ends were trimmed by 7 bases and 6 bases, with 12 bases remaining between them. Germline V gene lookup returns CDR1 LNHDA and CDR2 SQIVND (reference sequence). The CDR3 is 13 residues long. The CDR3 loop reads CASNLGGSGELFF. The CDR3 bases are TGTGCCAGTAATTTAGGGGGTTCCGGGGAGCTGTTTTTT.

V gene TRBV5-5 combines with J gene TRBJ2-4; the D gene is possibly TRBD1 (6 bases). The germline gives CDR1 SGHKS, CDR2 YYEKEE (reference sequence). The CDR3 runs 14 residues. V gave up 2 bases and J gave up 5 bases, with 11 bases separating them. The CDR3: CASSLTAGENIQYF. DNA for the CDR3: TGTGCCAGCAGCTTAACGGCAGGGGAAAACATTCAGTACTTC.